The present entry profiles one T cell receptor (beta chain) with its context. Its antigen is as yet unknown. The data stem from a study of cytomegalovirus exposure and HLA in healthy donors. The study, taken as a whole, reports: Reportedly, HLA-A and HLA-B alleles of most subjects were accurately predicted from TCR beta. In a later analysis, several top co-occurrence clusters appeared linked to parvovirus B19, influenza, CMV and Epstein-Barr virus.

V was trimmed by 5 bases and J by 7 bases, leaving 11 bases between them. Germline CDR1 and CDR2: SGHAT and FQNNGV. This CDR3 has 12 residues. PCR primers comprised 60 Vbeta and 13 Jbeta primers. The authors' processing: A follow-up analysis tallied around 80 million unique TCR beta chains, about 10 million shared. Only in-frame clones appear in the TCRdb table, and some are missing; sequencing was by immunoSEQ multiplex PCR. V, J and clone size are taken as reported in that table, and D and trimming were inferred from the DNA itself. Of about 96,000 clones listed, approximately 74% are singletons. The chain has TRBV11-2 and TRBJ1-1; D may be TRBD1 (5 bases). The receptor was isolated from a female donor in good health and CMV-seropositive. Sequenced sample: PBMCs. CDR3 sequence reads: CASSKDTYEAFF. CDR3 coding DNA: TGTGCCAGCAGCAAGGACACATATGAAGCTTTCTTT. The full variable domain, rest sourced from reference TRBV11-2 and TRBJ1-1, is EAGVAQSPRYKIIEKRQSVAFWCNPISGHATLYWYQQILGQGPKLLIQFQNNGVVDDSQLPKDRFSAERLKGVDSTLKIQPAKLEDSAVYLCASSKDTYEAFFGQGTRLTVV.